This T cell receptor (beta chain) was observed in a study of blood T cell repertoires in COVID-19. The assay was immunoSEQ multiplex PCR, and TCRdb's table has in-frame clones only and misses some. Here the sample spans approximately 200,000 clones, approximately 80% being singletons. Turning to this clone: Additional DNA sequences in this sample encode the identical CDR3.

With 0 bases removed from V and 1 base from J, the gap between germline ends came to 6 bases. CDR3 length equals 14 residues. Germline V gene sequence: CDR1 KGHSH, CDR2 LQKENI. The sequence came from an elderly woman with COVID-19, enrolled during active disease. The sequenced material came from peripheral blood. V gene TRBV18 combines with J gene TRBJ1-1; weak D call: TRBD1 (6 bases). The DNA for the CDR3 is TGTGCCAGCTCACCACCGACAGGGAACACTGAAGCTTTCTTT. Amino acids: CASSPPTGNTEAFF.